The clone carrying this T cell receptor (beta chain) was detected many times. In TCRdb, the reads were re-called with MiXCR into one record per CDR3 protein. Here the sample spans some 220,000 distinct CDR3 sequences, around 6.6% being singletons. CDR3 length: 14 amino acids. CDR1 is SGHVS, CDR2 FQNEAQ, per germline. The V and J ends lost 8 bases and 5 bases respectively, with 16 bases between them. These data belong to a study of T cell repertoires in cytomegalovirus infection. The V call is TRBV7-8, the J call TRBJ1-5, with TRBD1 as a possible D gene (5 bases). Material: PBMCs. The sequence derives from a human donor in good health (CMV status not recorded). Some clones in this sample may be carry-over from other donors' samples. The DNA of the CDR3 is TGTGCCAGCTCTAACGGGGGACGGGATCAGCCCCAGCATTTT. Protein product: CASSNGGRDQPQHF.